This T cell receptor (beta chain) originates from a study of T cells after yellow fever vaccination. Study-wide context: Fractions of low cell number were prepared using SMART-Seq v4 Ultra Low Input. Regarding the study as a whole: Subsequent to the booster, the majority of primary-vaccination clones reappeared (around 96% CD4, approximately 85% CD8). Abundant clonotypes from the bulk population could contaminate FACS-sorted repertoires.

On this clonotype itself: Its antigen is not identified.

It was through 5'RACE template switching that TCR cDNA was made, with a universal primer site and UMIs added. TCRdb reprocessed the 5' RACE reads with MiXCR, giving one entry per CDR3 protein. This sample yields over 250,000 distinct CDR3 sequences, of which over 4.5% are seen a single time; more than 3% belongs to the top ten. Per the germline V gene, CDR1 is LNHDA and CDR2 is SQIVND (reference sequence). The CDR3 extends over 17 amino acids. The J segment lost 7 bases and the V segment lost 5 bases, leaving 17 bases of the junction unmatched. The chain has TRBV19 and TRBJ1-2; TRBD1 matches 9 bases. The source material was CD4+ T cells sorted from PBMCs, sampled on the day of the yellow fever booster vaccination. The receptor comes from a man aged 18-30 years who received the YFV17D yellow fever vaccine. The CDR3 reads CASSATGGAFKSGGYTF. The CDR3 coding sequence is TGTGCCAGTAGTGCTACAGGGGGCGCGTTTAAATCAGGTGGCTACACCTTC.